This TCR beta chain emerged from a study of cytomegalovirus exposure and HLA in healthy donors. General study results and limits: Later analysis identified a missense DCLRE1C variant that was linked to TCR beta V- and J-gene trimming.

With respect to this clone: Its antigen is currently unknown.

Both 60 Vbeta primers and 13 Jbeta primers went into the PCR. Only in-frame clones appear in the TCRdb table, and some are missing; sequencing was by immunoSEQ multiplex PCR. In the table there are around 140,000 clones, 77% of which are singletons. This TCR was sampled from a woman aged 55-75 years in good health and CMV-seronegative. Sequencing used PBMCs.

CDR3 nucleotide sequence: TGTGCCAGCAGGCACTCGGGGATTAATGAAAAACTGTTTTTT. This codes for CASRHSGINEKLFF. The chain joins TRBV5-5 to TRBJ1-4; D is unclear. The CDR3 runs 14 residues. Germline values: CDR1 SGHKS, CDR2 YYEKEE (reference sequence). Deletions cut 5 bases from V and 4 bases from J, with 12 bases between.